The sequence of this T cell receptor beta chain was determined in a study of T-cell memory formation after mild COVID-19. Study background: Among the donors, TCR clusters were largely specific to each donor.

With V trimmed by 3 bases and J by 4 bases, 13 bases remained unmatched. Germline CDR1 reads SGHRS; CDR2 reads YFSETQ. The CDR3 is 18 residues long. A single record per CDR3 protein comes from TCRdb applying MiXCR to the 5' RACE reads. The sample lists some 97,000 distinct CDR3 sequences, over 8.5% occurring once. Points from the study as a whole: Whether day 37 second-wave clones are SARS-CoV-2-specific was not confirmed. Later expanders leaned CD4+, whereas clones that contracted between day 15 and 85 were balanced CD4/CD8.

Concerning this clonotype itself: Its antigen remains unidentified.

The chain carries TRBV5-1 and TRBJ2-5, with TRBD2 identical over 12 bases. The receptor comes from a man between 18 and 35 years old who had mild COVID-19 (a few samples of this study predate the infection). Cell type and time point are not known. The sequencing input was PBMCs or a T cell subset sorted from them (not recorded which). In nucleotides, the CDR3 is TGCGCCAGCAGCTCTGCTGGGCTAGCGGGGGGGCCTTCAGAGACCCAGTACTTC. It is translated as CASSSAGLAGGPSETQYF.